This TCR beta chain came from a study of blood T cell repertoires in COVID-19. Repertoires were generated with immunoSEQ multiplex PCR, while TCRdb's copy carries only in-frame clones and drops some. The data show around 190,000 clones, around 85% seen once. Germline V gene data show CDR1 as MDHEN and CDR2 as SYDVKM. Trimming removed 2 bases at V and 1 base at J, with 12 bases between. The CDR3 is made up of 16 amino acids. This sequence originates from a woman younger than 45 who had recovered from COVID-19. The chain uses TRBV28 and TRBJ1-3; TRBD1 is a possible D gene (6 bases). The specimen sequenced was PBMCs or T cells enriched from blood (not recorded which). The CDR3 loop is CASSLPGTPSGNTIYF. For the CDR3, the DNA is TGTGCCAGCAGTTTACCCGGGACACCTTCTGGAAACACCATATATTTT.